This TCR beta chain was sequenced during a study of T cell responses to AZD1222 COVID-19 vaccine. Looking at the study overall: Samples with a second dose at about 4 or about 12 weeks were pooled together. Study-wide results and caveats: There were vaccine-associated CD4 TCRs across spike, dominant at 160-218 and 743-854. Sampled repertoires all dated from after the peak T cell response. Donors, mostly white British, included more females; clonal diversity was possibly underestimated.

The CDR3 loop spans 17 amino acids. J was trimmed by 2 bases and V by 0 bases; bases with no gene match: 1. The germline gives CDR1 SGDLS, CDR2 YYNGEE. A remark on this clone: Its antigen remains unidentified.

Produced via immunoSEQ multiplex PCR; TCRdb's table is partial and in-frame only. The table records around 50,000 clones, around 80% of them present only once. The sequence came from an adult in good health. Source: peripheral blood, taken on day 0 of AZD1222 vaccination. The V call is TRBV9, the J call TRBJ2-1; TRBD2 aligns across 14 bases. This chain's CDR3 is CASSVETSGGAYNEQFF. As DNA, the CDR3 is TGTGCCAGCAGCGTAGAGACTAGCGGGGGGGCCTACAATGAGCAGTTCTTC.